A single sample gave rise to the 17 T cell receptor beta chains below, sequenced in a study of CXCR3-negative and CXCR3-positive naive CD8 T cells. With UMI labels, 5' RACE was used to prepare the TRB cDNA libraries. TCRdb reanalyzed the 5' RACE reads, giving one entry per CDR3 protein sequence and no DNA. This sample's table reports about 48,000 distinct CDR3 sequences. The source material was memory CD8+ T cells from blood. These receptors originate from a human donor in good health. Some clones in this sample may be carry-over from other donors' samples.

The chain has TRBV4-3 and TRBJ2-2; TCRdb gives TRBD1 as the D gene, but with no DNA this cannot be confirmed. Looked up from germline, CDR1 is LGHNA and CDR2 is YSLEER. This CDR3 contains 16 residues. Here the CDR3 reads CASSQEQGGRTGELFF.

The rearrangement links TRBV5-1 to TRBJ1-4. Per the germline V gene, CDR1 is SGHRS and CDR2 is YFSETQ. This CDR3 has 14 residues. The CDR3 spells CASRSGLENEKLFF.

The chain joins TRBV5-1 to TRBJ2-5; TCRdb names TRBD1, which stays unverified in the absence of DNA. CDR1 and CDR2 from the germline V gene are SGHRS and YFSETQ. CDR3 size: 13 residues. This CDR3 is CASSEDIQGTQYF.

J is TRBJ2-7 and V is TRBV12-3 or TRBV12-4. This CDR3 contains 13 residues. CDR3 sequence: CASSDAVAYEQYF.

This chain links TRBV7-6 with TRBJ2-7; TCRdb reports TRBD2, a call that lacks DNA to check it against. The CDR3 length is 16 residues. Germline CDR1 and CDR2: SGHVS and FNYEAQ. This CDR3 reads CASSLAGLAGTYEQYF.

The chain employs TRBV7-6 and TRBJ1-3; as DNA is missing, the TRBD1 call by TCRdb cannot be tested. The germline V gene encodes CDR1 SGHVS and CDR2 FNYEAQ. CDR3 size: 18 residues. CDR3 protein: CASSFGDRPGQGSDTTYF.

The chain carries TRBV14 and TRBJ2-1; TCRdb reports TRBD1, a call that lacks DNA to check it against. Per the germline V gene, CDR1 is SGHDN and CDR2 is FVKESK. This CDR3 comprises 15 residues. CDR3: CASSQEDRVFGEQFF. Combining the CDR3 with reference TRBV14 and TRBJ2-1 gives the whole variable domain EAGVTQFPSHSVIEKGQTVTLRCDPISGHDNLYWYRRVMGKEIKFLLHFVKESKQDESGMPNNRFLAERTGGTYSTLKVQPAELEDSGVYFCASSQEDRVFGEQFFGPGTRLTVL.

The chain joins TRBV2 to TRBJ2-3. CDR3 length: 12 amino acids. The V gene's germline CDR1 is SNHLY and CDR2 FYNNEI. This chain's CDR3 is CASSEMRDTQYF.

The V gene is TRBV13, the J gene TRBJ2-7; TCRdb outputs TRBD2, but without DNA this stays unchecked. Germline V gives CDR1 PRHDT, CDR2 FYEKMQ (reference sequence). This CDR3 contains 13 residues. This chain's CDR3 is CASSRGAMREQYF.

The genes are TRBV29-1 and TRBJ2-4; TCRdb returns TRBD1, unconfirmable since there is no DNA. Germline CDR1 is SQVTM and CDR2 is ANQGSEA. The CDR3 covers 14 residues. CDR3 amino acids: CSAGAGIAKNIQYF.

The genes are TRBV7-8 and TRBJ2-1. The CDR3 runs 14 residues. CDR1 is SGHVS and CDR2 is FQNEAQ in the germline V gene. The CDR3 here is CASSLVFRTNEQFF.

The CDR3 protein is CSVSGQGPMTNTEAFF. This chain joins TRBV29-1 and TRBJ1-1; checking the TCRdb D call of TRBD1 is not possible without DNA. The germline CDR1 and CDR2 sequences are SQVTM and ANQGSEA. The CDR3 covers 16 residues.

V and J are TRBV29-1 and TRBJ1-2. Per germline, CDR1 SQVTM and CDR2 ANQGSEA. This CDR3 has 14 amino acids. The CDR3 loop reads CSVEPPGSPYGYTF.

The V gene is TRBV20-1, the J gene TRBJ2-7. The CDR3 is 13 amino acids. The germline V gene encodes CDR1 DFQATT and CDR2 SNEGSKA (reference sequence). The CDR3 reads CSAREGRSYEQYF.

The chain uses TRBV3-1 and TRBJ1-1. The CDR3 sequence is 16 residues long. CDR1 is LGHDT, CDR2 YNNKEL, per germline (reference sequence). CDR3: CASSQGPRGMNTEAFF. The whole variable domain, remainder taken from reference TRBV3-1 and TRBJ1-1, is DTAVSQTPKYLVTQMGNDKSIKCEQNLGHDTMYWYKQDSKKFLKIMFSYNNKELIINETVPNRFSPKSPDKAHLNLHINSLELGDSAVYFCASSQGPRGMNTEAFFGQGTRLTVV.

V and J are TRBV5-1 and TRBJ2-7; TCRdb gives TRBD2 as the D gene, but with no DNA this cannot be confirmed. This CDR3 comprises 15 residues. Germline V gives CDR1 SGHRS, CDR2 YFSETQ. This CDR3 is CASSLALGTNYEQYF.

The chain combines TRBV12-3 or TRBV12-4 with TRBJ2-2. The CDR3 is made up of 13 amino acids. CDR3 protein: CASSLAGPGEPFF.